This record covers a single T cell receptor beta chain. The data are from a study of T cells in Graves' hyperthyroidism and ophthalmopathy. Amplification of TCR beta CDR3 regions was performed using RNA transcripts as template. TCR CDR3 underwent first-round RT-PCR with the HTBI primer set. MiXCR was run by TCRdb on the multiplex PCR reads, yielding one entry per CDR3 protein. The repertoire holds 300,000 to 400,000 distinct CDR3 sequences, approximately 15% seen once, with approximately 11% in the top ten. Per germline, CDR1 MNHEY and CDR2 SMNVEV (reference sequence). V gave up 8 bases and J gave up 2 bases, with 19 bases separating them. The CDR3 has 16 amino acids.

This chain joins TRBV27 and TRBJ2-1, with D perhaps TRBD2 (6 bases). The sequenced sample was blood. The TCR comes from a woman aged 55-69 years with Graves' hyperthyroidism. This CDR3 is CASGPTGSRAYNEQFF. As DNA, the CDR3 is TGTGCCAGCGGCCCCACCGGGAGCCGGGCCTACAATGAGCAGTTCTTC.